Below, 13 T cell receptor beta chains from the same sample are listed, as sequenced in a study of blood T cell repertoires in COVID-19 (dated by TCRdb to 2018 to 2021). Library preparation used the immunoSEQ multiplex PCR assay. What TCRdb holds here is the immuneACCESS table cut down to in-frame rearrangements. Part of the clones is not present; checked against another copy, under half of the missing clones reflect an unresolved V gene, and the others are unexplained. The sample has about 480,000 clones on record, 89% of them singletons. The ten largest make up 0.9% of the sample. Input material: peripheral blood. The receptor set was obtained from a man aged 18 to 29 with COVID-19, enrolled during active disease.

Comment on this clone: The same CDR3 also results from other DNA sequences found in this sample. The V gene is TRBV7-8, the J gene TRBJ2-7; D gene ambiguous. This CDR3 spans 12 amino acids. The V and J ends lost 6 bases and 0 bases respectively, with 6 bases between them. CDR1 and CDR2 from the germline V gene are SGHVS and FQNEAQ. The CDR3 protein is CASSPSSYEQYF. CDR3 DNA: TGTGCCAGCAGTCCCAGCTCCTACGAGCAGTACTTC.

The gene calls are TRBV6-5 and TRBJ2-1; 7 bases are shared with TRBD1. From germline, CDR1 is MNHEY and CDR2 SVGAGI. V gave up 5 bases and J gave up 4 bases; unmatched junction bases: 5. The CDR3 extends over 14 amino acids. CDR3: CASSLSGQYNEQFF. The CDR3 bases are TGTGCCAGCAGTCTATCGGGACAGTACAATGAGCAGTTCTTC.

The chain links TRBV18 to TRBJ2-7; TRBD1 matches 11 bases. The V segment lost 2 bases and the J segment 5 bases; nucleotides outside the gene matches: 2. CDR1 and CDR2 (germline): KGHSH, LQKENI. The CDR3 is 14 residues long. The DNA of the CDR3 is TGTGCCAGCTCACCAGGGACAGGGGGGCACGAGCAGTACTTC. Its translation: CASSPGTGGHEQYF.

The chain combines TRBV6-4 with TRBJ1-5; no reliable D call. CDR3 size: 16 residues. CDR1 is MRHNA, CDR2 SNTAGT, per germline. Trimming stripped 3 bases from V and 1 base from J, with 13 bases between. The CDR3 region has the DNA TGTGCCAGCAGTGAGGGCAGGATACGGAGCAATCAGCCCCAGCATTTT. It codes for CASSEGRIRSNQPQHF.

This clone came up once. V gene TRBV7-9 combines with J gene TRBJ2-2; TRBD1 is a possible D gene (6 bases). Germline V CDR1 and CDR2: SEHNR, FQNEAQ (reference sequence). The CDR3 extends over 14 amino acids. The V and J ends lost 5 bases and 6 bases respectively, with 13 bases between them. CDR3 sequence (DNA): TGTGCCAGCAGCCAACTTACAGGGCCCGGGGAGCTGTTTTTT. Translating gives CASSQLTGPGELFF.

The CDR3 DNA reads as TGTGCCAGTAAGGGGCATGGCAGGGCGTACACCGGGGAGCTGTTTTTT. Encoded protein: CASKGHGRAYTGELFF. The V call is TRBV19, the J call TRBJ2-2; tentatively, D is TRBD1 (5 bases). The germline V gene has CDR1 LNHDA and CDR2 SQIVND (reference sequence). The CDR3 is 16 residues long. Trimming stripped 7 bases from V and 3 bases from J, with 18 bases between.

V and J are TRBV3-1 (or the pseudogene TRBV3-2) and TRBJ2-7; weak D call: TRBD1 (6 bases). The V and J ends lost 9 bases and 3 bases respectively, with 12 bases between them. The CDR3 runs to 12 residues. The germline CDR1 and CDR2 sequences are LGHDT and YNNKEL (reference sequence). The CDR3 spells CASGRGDYEQYF. The CDR3 DNA follows: TGTGCCAGTGGCAGGGGCGACTACGAGCAGTACTTC.

A word on this clone: At the DNA level, this CDR3 is encoded by other sequences in the same sample as well. The V call is TRBV5-4, the J call TRBJ2-5; no clear D gene. Trimming removed 0 bases at V and 5 bases at J, with 8 bases between. This CDR3 spans 13 amino acids. Germline CDR1 is SGHNT and CDR2 is YYREEE (reference sequence). CDR3 bases: TGTGCCAGCAGCTTGGGGGCCGGTGAGACCCAGTACTTC. Amino acid sequence: CASSLGAGETQYF.

This chain connects TRBV3-1 (or the pseudogene TRBV3-2) to TRBJ2-3; 10 bases are shared with TRBD2. In germline, CDR1 is LGHDT, CDR2 YNNKEL (reference sequence). The CDR3 spans 16 residues. V shed 5 bases and J 2 bases; nucleotides not matched to a gene: 7. In DNA, the CDR3 is TGTGCCAGCAGCAGTCCGGGACTAGCGATCACAGATACGCAGTATTTT. This codes for CASSSPGLAITDTQYF.

The chain is built from TRBV3-1 (or the pseudogene TRBV3-2) and TRBJ1-2; 7 bases align to TRBD1. The J segment lost 5 bases and the V segment lost 4 bases, leaving 4 bases of the junction unmatched. CDR3 size: 13 residues. Germline CDR1 LGHDT, CDR2 YNNKEL (reference sequence). The CDR3 nucleotides are TGTGCCAGCAGCCCCCCGGGACAGTATGGCTACACCTTC. Translating it yields CASSPPGQYGYTF.

This clone appeared a single time. The V gene is TRBV28, the J gene TRBJ2-1, with 11 bases identical to TRBD2. V lost 5 bases to trimming and J lost 14 bases; unmatched junction nucleotides: 17. The CDR3 runs to 16 residues. CDR1 and CDR2 from the germline V gene are MDHEN and SYDVKM. The CDR3 loop reads CASSLPADSGRVREFF. The CDR3 coding sequence is TGTGCCAGCAGTCTTCCCGCGGATAGCGGGAGGGTGCGGGAGTTCTTC.

The chain employs TRBV4-2 and TRBJ2-1, with TRBD1 matching over 9 bases. Germline V gives CDR1 LGHNA, CDR2 YNFKEQ. V lost 1 base and J lost 5; bases outside the gene matches: 21. This CDR3 is built from 21 residues. The CDR3: CASSQARWGTGTDRYHNEQFF. In nucleotides, the CDR3 is TGTGCCAGCAGCCAAGCCCGGTGGGGGACAGGGACCGACCGCTATCACAATGAGCAGTTCTTC.

This clone has more than one count but fewer than ten. The DNA is omitted, as the CDR3 cannot be located on it reliably, and the CDR3 follows TCRdb's listing. The J gene is TRBJ1-4, the V gene TRBV12-3 or TRBV12-4. From its first to its last residue, the CDR3 has 12 amino acids. The CDR3 loop is CASSSSDEKLFF.